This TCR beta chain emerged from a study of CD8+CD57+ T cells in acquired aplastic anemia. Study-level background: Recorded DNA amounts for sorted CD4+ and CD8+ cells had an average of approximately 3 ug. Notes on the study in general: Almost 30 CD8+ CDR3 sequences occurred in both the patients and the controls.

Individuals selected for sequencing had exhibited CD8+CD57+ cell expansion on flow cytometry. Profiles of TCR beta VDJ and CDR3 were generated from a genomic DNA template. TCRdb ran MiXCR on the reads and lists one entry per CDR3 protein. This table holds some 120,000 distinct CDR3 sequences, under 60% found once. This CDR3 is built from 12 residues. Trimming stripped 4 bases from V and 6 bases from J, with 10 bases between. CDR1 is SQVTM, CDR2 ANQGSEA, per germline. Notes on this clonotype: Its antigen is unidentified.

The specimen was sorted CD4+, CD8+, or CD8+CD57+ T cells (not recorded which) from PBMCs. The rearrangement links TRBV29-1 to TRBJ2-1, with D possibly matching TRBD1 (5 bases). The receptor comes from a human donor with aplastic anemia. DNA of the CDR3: TGCAGCGTTGTTGGCAGGGCCAATGAGCAGTTCTTC. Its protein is CSVVGRANEQFF.